This T cell receptor beta chain was profiled in a study of shared clonotypes between healthy human individuals. This table comes from immunoSEQ multiplex PCR, and its TCRdb copy is limited to in-frame clones, with some not included. Among about 1.1 million clones listed, 75% to 80% were seen once. Study-wide results and limits: The generation probabilities recorded for non-shared clonotypes fell below those of clonotypes shared by all four donors.

Note on this clone: Antigen: not known.

Trimming took 2 bases from V and 7 from J; bases not matched to a gene: 7. The CDR3 extends over 14 amino acids. CDR1 is SGDLS, CDR2 YYNGEE, per germline. The chain joins TRBV9 to TRBJ1-1; 8 nucleotides align to TRBD1. The sequenced material came from memory CD4+ T cells from PBMCs. Subset in this sample: CD45RA-negative fraction. This sequence was found in a man between 18 and 35 years old in good health. Some clones in this sample may be carry-over from other donors' samples. The CDR3 DNA is TGTGCCAGCAGCGTCGGCGGACAGGGACTTGAAGCTTTCTTT. It encodes CASSVGGQGLEAFF.